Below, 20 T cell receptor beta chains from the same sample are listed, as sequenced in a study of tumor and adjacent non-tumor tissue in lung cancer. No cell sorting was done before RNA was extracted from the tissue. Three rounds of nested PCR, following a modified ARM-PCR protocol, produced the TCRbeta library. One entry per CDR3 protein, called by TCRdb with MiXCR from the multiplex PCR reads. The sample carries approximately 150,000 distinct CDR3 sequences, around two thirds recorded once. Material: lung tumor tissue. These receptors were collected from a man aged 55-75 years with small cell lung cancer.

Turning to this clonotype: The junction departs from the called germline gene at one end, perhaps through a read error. In DNA, the CDR3 is TGTGCCAGCAGTAGACAGCCGAGTTATGGAAGCACCATATATTTT. Protein sequence: CASSRQPSYGSTIYF. The chain couples TRBV6-5 to TRBJ1-3, with D possibly being TRBD1 (5 bases). CDR3 length: 15 amino acids. Germline CDR1 MNHEY, CDR2 SVGAGI.

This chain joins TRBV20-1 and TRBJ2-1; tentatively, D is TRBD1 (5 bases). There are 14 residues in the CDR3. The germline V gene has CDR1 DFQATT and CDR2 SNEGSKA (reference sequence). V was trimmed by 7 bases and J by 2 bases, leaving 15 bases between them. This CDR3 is CSVIDRGTYNEQFF. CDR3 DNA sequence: TGCAGTGTTATAGATAGGGGAACCTACAATGAGCAGTTCTTC.

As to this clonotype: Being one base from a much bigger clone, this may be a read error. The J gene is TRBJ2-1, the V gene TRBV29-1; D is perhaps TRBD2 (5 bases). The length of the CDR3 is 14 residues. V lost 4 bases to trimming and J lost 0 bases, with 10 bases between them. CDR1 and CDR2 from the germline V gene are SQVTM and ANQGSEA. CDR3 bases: TGCAGCGTTGGAGTGGGGAGCTCCTACAATGAGCAGTTCTTC. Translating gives CSVGVGSSYNEQFF.

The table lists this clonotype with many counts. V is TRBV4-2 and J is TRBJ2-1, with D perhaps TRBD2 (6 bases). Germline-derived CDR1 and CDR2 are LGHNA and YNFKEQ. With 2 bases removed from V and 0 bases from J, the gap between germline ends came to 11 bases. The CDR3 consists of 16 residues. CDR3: CASSQLSGSSYNEQFF. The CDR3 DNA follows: TGTGCCAGCAGCCAACTTAGCGGAAGCTCCTACAATGAGCAGTTCTTC.

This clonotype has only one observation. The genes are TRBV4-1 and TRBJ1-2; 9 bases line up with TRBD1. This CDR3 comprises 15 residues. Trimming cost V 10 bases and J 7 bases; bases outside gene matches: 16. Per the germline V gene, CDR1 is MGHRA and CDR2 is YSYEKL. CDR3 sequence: CANSPGVQGAGGYTF. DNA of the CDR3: TGCGCCAACAGTCCAGGAGTACAGGGGGCGGGTGGCTACACCTTC.

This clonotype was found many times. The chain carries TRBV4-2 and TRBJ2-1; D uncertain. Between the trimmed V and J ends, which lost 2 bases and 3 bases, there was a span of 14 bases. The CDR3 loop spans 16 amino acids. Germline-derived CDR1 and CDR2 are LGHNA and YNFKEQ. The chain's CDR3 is CASSQLAGTLYNEQFF. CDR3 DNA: TGTGCCAGCAGCCAACTGGCAGGAACTCTCTACAATGAGCAGTTCTTC.

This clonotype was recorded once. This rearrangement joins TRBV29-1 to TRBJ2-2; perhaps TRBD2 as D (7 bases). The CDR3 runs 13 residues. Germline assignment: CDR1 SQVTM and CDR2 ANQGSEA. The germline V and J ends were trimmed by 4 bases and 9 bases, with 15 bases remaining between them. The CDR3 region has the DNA TGCAGCGTTGGAGGCGCGGGGGCGAGGGAGCTGTTTTTT. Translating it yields CSVGGAGARELFF.

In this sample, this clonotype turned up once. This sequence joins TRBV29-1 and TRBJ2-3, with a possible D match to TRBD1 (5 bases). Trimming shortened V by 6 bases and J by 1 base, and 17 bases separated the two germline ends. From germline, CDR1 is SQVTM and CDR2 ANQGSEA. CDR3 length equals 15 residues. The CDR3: CSVLLAVGGTDTQYF. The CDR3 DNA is TGCAGCGTCCTCCTGGCGGTAGGGGGCACAGATACGCAGTATTTT.

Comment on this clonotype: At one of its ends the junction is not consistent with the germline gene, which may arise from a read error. As DNA, the CDR3 is TGCGCCAGGAGCCAAGATCTAGTGGAGGTGAACACTGAAGCTTTCTTT. This translates into CARSQDLVEVNTEAFF. The chain recombines TRBV4-1 with TRBJ1-1; D is ambiguous. The CDR3 sequence is 16 residues long. The V gene's germline CDR1 is MGHRA and CDR2 YSYEKL.

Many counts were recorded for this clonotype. CDR3 DNA sequence: TGTGCCAGCAGCTCTACTCAGATCACCGGGGAGCTGTTTTTT. Protein: CASSSTQITGELFF. The rearrangement uses TRBV12-3 or TRBV12-4 and TRBJ2-2; no definite D call. The V end was cut by 6 bases, the J end by 4 bases, with 12 bases between. This CDR3 has 14 amino acids.

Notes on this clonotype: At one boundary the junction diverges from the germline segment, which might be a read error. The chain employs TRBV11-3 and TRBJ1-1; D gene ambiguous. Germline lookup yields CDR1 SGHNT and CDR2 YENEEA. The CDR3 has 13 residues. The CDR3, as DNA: TGTCCCAGCAGCGAAGAGGGAGGTACTGAAGCTTCCTTT. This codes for CPSSEEGGTEASF.

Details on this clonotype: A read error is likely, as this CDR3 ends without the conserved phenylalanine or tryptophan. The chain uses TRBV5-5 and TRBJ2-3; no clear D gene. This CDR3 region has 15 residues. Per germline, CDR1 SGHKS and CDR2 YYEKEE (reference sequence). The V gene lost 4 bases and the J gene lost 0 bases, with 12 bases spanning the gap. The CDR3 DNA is TGTGCCAGCAGCCCATGGACCTCAAGCACAGATACGCAGTATCTT. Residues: CASSPWTSSTDTQYL.

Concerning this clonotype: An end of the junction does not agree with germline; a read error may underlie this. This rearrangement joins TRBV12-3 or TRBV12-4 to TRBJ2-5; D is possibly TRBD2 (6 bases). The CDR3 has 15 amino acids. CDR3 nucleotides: TGTGCCAGCAGTCCGAATAGCGGCGCGATGGAGATCCAGTACTTC. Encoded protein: CASSPNSGAMEIQYF.

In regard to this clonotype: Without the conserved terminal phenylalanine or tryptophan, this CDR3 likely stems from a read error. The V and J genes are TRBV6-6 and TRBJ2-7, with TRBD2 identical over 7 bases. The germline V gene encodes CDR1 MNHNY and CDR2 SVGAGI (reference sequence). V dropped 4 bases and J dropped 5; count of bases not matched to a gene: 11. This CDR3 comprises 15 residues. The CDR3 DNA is TGTGCCAGCAGTTCCCCCAAGGGAGGGGCCCACGAGCAGTACTAC. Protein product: CASSSPKGGAHEQYY.

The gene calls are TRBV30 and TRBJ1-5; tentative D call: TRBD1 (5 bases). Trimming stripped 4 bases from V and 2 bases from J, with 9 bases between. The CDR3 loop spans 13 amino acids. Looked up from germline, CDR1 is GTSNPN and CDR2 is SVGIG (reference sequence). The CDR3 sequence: CAWNEGRNQPQHF. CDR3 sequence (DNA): TGTGCCTGGAACGAGGGGCGCAATCAGCCCCAGCATTTT.

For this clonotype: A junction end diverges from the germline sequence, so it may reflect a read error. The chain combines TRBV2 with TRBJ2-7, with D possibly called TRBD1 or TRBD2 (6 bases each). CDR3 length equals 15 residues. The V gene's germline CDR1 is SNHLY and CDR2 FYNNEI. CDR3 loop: CASRVNLGGSYKQYF. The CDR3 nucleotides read TGTGCCAGCAGGGTTAACTTGGGGGGCTCCTACAAGCAGTACTTC. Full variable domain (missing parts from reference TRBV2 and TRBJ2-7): EPEVTQTPSHQVTQMGQEVILRCVPISNHLYFYWYRQILGQKVEFLVSFYNNEISEKSEIFDDQFSVERPDGSNFTLKIRSTKLEDSAMYFCASRVNLGGSYKQYFGPGTRLTVT.

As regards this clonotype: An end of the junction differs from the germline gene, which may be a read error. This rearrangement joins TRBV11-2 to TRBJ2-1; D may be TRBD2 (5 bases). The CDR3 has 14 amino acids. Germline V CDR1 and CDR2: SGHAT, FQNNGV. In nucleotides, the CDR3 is TGTGCCAGCAGCCCCCTTGGAGGCTACAATGTGCAGTTCTTC. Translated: CASSPLGGYNVQFF. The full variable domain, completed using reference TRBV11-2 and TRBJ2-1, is EAGVAQSPRYKIIEKRQSVAFWCNPISGHATLYWYQQILGQGPKLLIQFQNNGVVDDSQLPKDRFSAERLKGVDSTLKIQPAKLEDSAVYLCASSPLGGYNVQFFGPGTRLTVL.

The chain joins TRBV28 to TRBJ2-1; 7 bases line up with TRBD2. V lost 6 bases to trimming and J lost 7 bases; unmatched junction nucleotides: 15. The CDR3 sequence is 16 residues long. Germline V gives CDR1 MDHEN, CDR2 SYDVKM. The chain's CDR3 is CASRPSGTNAENEQFF. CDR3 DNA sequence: TGTGCCAGCAGACCGAGCGGGACCAACGCGGAGAATGAGCAGTTCTTC.

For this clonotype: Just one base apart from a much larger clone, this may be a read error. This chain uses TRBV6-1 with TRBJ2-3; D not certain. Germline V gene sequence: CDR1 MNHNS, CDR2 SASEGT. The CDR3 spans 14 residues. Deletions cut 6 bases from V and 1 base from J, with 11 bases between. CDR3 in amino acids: CASSVIGRTDTQYF. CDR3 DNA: TGTGCCAGCAGCGTGATAGGGCGCACAGATACGCAGTATTTT.

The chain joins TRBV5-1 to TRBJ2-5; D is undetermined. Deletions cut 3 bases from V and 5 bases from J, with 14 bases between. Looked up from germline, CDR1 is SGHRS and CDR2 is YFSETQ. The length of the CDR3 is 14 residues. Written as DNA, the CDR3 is TGCGCCAGCAGCTCGAGGCAGCGCAGGGAGACCCAGTACTTC. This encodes CASSSRQRRETQYF.